This T cell receptor beta chain was obtained from a study of T-cell reconstitution after alpha-beta-depleted transplantation in children. Study-wide findings and caveats: The study traced high day-60 TCRbeta diversity in some patients to surviving recipient T cells and thymic progenitors. T-cell numbers and diversity, one year after transplant, stemmed largely from T cells that were newly produced.

In its sample, this clonotype was seen many times. Its antigen remains unidentified. CDR1 is LNHNV and CDR2 is YYDKDF in the germline V gene (reference sequence). CDR3 length: 17 residues. V lost 0 bases to trimming and J lost 5 bases; unmatched junction nucleotides: 9. TCRbeta library construction was performed incorporating unique molecular identifiers. In TCRdb, the PCR reads were re-called with MiXCR into one record per CDR3 protein. Of about 200,000 distinct CDR3 sequences in the sample, 6.6% were seen once. The clonotype comes from a boy between 2 and 15 years old with acute lymphoblastic leukemia, due to receive a stem cell transplant. The sequencing here drew on PBMCs, taken before TCRalphabeta/CD19-depleted stem cell transplant. The chain employs TRBV15 and TRBJ2-3, with 9 bases aligning to TRBD2. CDR3 amino acids: CATSREAGGRARDTQYF. Here the CDR3 DNA reads TGTGCCACCAGCAGAGAGGCGGGCGGGAGGGCAAGAGATACGCAGTATTTT.